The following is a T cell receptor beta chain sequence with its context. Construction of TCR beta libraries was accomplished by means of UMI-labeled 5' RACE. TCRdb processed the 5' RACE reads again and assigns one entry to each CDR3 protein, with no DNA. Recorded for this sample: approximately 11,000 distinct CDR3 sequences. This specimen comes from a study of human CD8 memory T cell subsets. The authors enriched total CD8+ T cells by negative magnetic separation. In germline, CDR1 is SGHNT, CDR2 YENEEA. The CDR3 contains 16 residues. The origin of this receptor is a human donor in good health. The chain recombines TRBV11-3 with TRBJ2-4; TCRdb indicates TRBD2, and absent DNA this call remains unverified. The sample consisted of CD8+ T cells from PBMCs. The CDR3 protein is CASSPPSLAAKNIQYF.